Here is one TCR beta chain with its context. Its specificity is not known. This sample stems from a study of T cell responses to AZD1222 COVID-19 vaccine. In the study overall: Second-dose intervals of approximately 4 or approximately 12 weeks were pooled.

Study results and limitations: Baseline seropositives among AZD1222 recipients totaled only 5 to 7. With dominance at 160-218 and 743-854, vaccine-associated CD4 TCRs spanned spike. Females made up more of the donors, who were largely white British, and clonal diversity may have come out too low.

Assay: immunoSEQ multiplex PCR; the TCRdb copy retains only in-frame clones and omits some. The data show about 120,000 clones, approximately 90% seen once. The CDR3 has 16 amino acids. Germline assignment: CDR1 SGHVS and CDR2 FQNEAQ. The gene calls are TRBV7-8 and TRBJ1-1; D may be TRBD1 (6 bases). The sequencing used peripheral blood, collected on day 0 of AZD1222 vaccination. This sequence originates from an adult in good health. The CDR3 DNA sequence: TGTGCTAGCGAAAGGACAGTCTACGGGGTAAACACTGAAGCTTTCTTT. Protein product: CASERTVYGVNTEAFF.